This T cell receptor beta chain was retrieved from a study of T cell responses to AZD1222 COVID-19 vaccine. Germline CDR1 is GTSNPN and CDR2 is SVGIG (reference sequence). The CDR3 runs to 13 residues. Unmatched junction bases numbered 8, after V lost 3 bases and J lost 8 bases. The repertoire was sequenced with immunoSEQ multiplex PCR; TCRdb's copy has only in-frame clones and lacks some. The sample shows about 99,000 clones, around 90% of them seen only once. The chain recombines TRBV30 with TRBJ1-2; TRBD1 agrees at 8 bases. This TCR came from an adult in good health. Sequences were derived from peripheral blood, sampled on day 0 of AZD1222 vaccination. CDR3 loop: CAWRSGTGNGYTF. CDR3 DNA: TGTGCCTGGAGATCCGGGACAGGCAACGGCTACACCTTC. The full variable domain, rest sourced from reference TRBV30 and TRBJ1-2, is SQTIHQWPATLVQPVGSPLSLECTVEGTSNPNLYWYRQAAGRGLQLLFYSVGIGQISSEVPQNLSASRPQDRQFILSSKKLLLSDSGFYLCAWRSGTGNGYTFGSGTRLTVV.